This TCR beta chain derives from a study of post-analysis software for immune sequencing data (dated by TCRdb to about 2015). As for the study more broadly: Relapsing-remitting, secondary progressive and progressive-relapsing multiple sclerosis were recorded as disease courses, and subtype annotation was lacking for some patients. The patient repertoires were set against roughly eleven previously published healthy control repertoires from donors whose ages ranged from roughly 6 to 27 years. A subset of samples was prepared in parallel using single-end sample barcoding, then pooled and co-amplified after Illumina adapter ligation.

The sample holds many counts of this clonotype. The antigen this receptor binds is unknown. Base qualities are not recorded, but no much larger clone differs from it by a single base. Study-level results and caveats: Compared with controls, multiple sclerosis patients had significantly lower normalized Chao1 diversity, a finding suggesting substantial peripheral T-cell clonal expansion. The multiple sclerosis patient group was slightly younger than the control group. Strong co-clustering of samples prepared in the same batch was shown by direct clustering with F measure, prompting a batch-effect correction.

The library was generated by PCR. The reads were generated on an Illumina HiSeq 2500. To reduce PCR and sequencing biases, unique molecular identifiers were incorporated into the TCR beta cDNA libraries. Per 1 to 10 million input T cells, roughly 500,000 cDNA molecules were obtained, such that each molecule approximated one T cell. The patient libraries were prepared and sequenced with the same protocol used for the earlier healthy control dataset. Within a given batch, samples were prepared together, multiplexed and sequenced on the same HiSeq lane. The study's processing was this. MIGEC was used to process the raw barcoded reads, and molecular identifier groups with only a single read were discarded before consensus assembly and CDR3 extraction. Clonotype tables were post-analysed with VDJtools, normalizing diversity by down-sampling all datasets to the smallest sample size. In repertoire overlap clustering, CDR3 amino acid sequences, but not nucleotide sequences, were matched to correct batch-related cross-sample contamination. TCRdb reworked the public reads: Q25 trimming with fastp, MiXCR clone assembly, productive beta chains retained. Each CDR3 protein gets just one entry, which takes the most common genes and DNA from the rows behind it. These V and J calls are TCRdb output, not the study's own analysis. Within this sample are approximately 150,000 distinct CDR3 sequences, with 30% of them counted one time only. The biggest ten clones account for about 1.6% of the sample.

TCR beta repertoires were profiled from peripheral blood of roughly 13 young patients with multiple sclerosis to demonstrate the VDJtools post-analysis software. The multiple sclerosis patients were children and adolescents ranging in age from 6 to 15 years. Sequenced input: blood. The TCR sequence derives from a girl aged 5-17 years with multiple sclerosis.

The CDR3 loop reads CASSYSSNYGYTF. The DNA reads as follows: TGTGCCAGCAGTTACTCCTCTAACTATGGCTACACCTTC. Recombination joined TRBV6-5 with TRBJ1-2; too little of a D gene remains to name it. Counted from cysteine to phenylalanine, this CDR3 has 13 amino acids. Just the 39-base CDR3 DNA is kept, in frame starting at base 1. Sequences MNHEY (CDR1) and SVGAGI (CDR2) are obtained from the germline V gene. V lost 0 bases and J lost 0 bases; the stretch between them is 2 bases long.